A single sample gave rise to the 14 T cell receptor beta chains below, sequenced in a study of regulatory T cells in long-lasting Graves disease. Investigators prepared the TCR beta libraries by applying iRepertoire HTBI primers and Arm-PCR of CDR3 regions. Each CDR3 protein gets one entry after TCRdb re-called the multiplex PCR reads with MiXCR. Of about 460,000 distinct CDR3 sequences in the sample, approximately 23% were seen once. Documented time point: persistent/refractory GD, antithyroid drugs over 5 years with positive TRAb. PBMC-extracted RNA yielded the TCR library. The material sequenced was peripheral blood mononuclear cells (PBMCs), taken when the disease was refractory, from a patient treated with antithyroid drugs. The receptors here all came from a female donor with Graves disease.

V gene TRBV3-1 combines with J gene TRBJ1-1; possibly TRBD1 for D (6 bases). The CDR3 length is 17 residues. V was trimmed by 0 bases and J by 4 bases, leaving 18 bases between them. Germline-derived CDR1 and CDR2 are LGHDT and YNNKEL (reference sequence). The DNA of the CDR3 is TGTGCCAGCAGCCAAGAAGGGAGGGGGGGGCCGGGCACTGAAGCTTTCTTT. This sequence encodes CASSQEGRGGPGTEAFF.

To note about this clonotype: Lacking the conserved final phenylalanine or tryptophan, this CDR3 likely reflects a read error. The chain recombines TRBV6-2 or TRBV6-3 with TRBJ1-2; D is possibly TRBD1 (5 bases). The CDR3 is 16 amino acids. CDR1 is MNHEY, CDR2 SVGEGT, per germline. The CDR3 nucleotides read TGTACCAGTTCCGGGACCGTCCTAAGGACGAACTATGGCTACACCCTC. Its protein product is CTSSGTVLRTNYGYTL.

The J gene is TRBJ1-2, the V gene TRBV30; weak D call: TRBD1 (5 bases). V was pared by 1 base and J by 7 bases, with 10 bases between. Per the germline V gene, CDR1 is GTSNPN and CDR2 is SVGIG (reference sequence). The CDR3 extends over 12 amino acids. The CDR3, as DNA: TGTGCCTGGAGTGGGCAGAGGGGTGGCTACACCTTC. Residues: CAWSGQRGGYTF.

This clonotype appeared a single time. A read error is the likely source, as a far larger clone sits one nucleotide away. J is TRBJ2-4 and V is TRBV28; D is undetermined. The J call is doubtful: the DNA matches TRBJ2-7 better. This CDR3 is built from 12 residues. Germline V gene lookup returns CDR1 MDHEN and CDR2 SYDVKM. This CDR3 reads CAGSFSLYEQYF. CDR3 nucleotides: TGTGCCGGCAGTTTTAGCCTCTACGAGCAGTACTTC.

The table lists this clonotype with many counts. This chain's CDR3 is CSASRLDGTDTQYF. The CDR3 DNA reads TGCAGTGCTAGTCGGCTAGACGGCACAGATACGCAGTATTTT. The chain combines TRBV20-1 with TRBJ2-3; D remains ambiguous. Germline V gene lookup returns CDR1 DFQATT and CDR2 SNEGSKA (reference sequence). CDR3 length: 14 amino acids. Trimming left V 3 bases short and J 1 base short, with 11 bases between.

This chain connects TRBV7-9 to TRBJ2-7, with 12 bases identical to TRBD2. Germline V gene data show CDR1 as SEHNR and CDR2 as FQNEAQ (reference sequence). Trimming cost V 6 bases and J 2 bases; bases outside gene matches: 2. The CDR3 contains 14 residues. This CDR3 reads CASRLAGGAYEQYF. CDR3 DNA: TGTGCCAGCAGACTAGCGGGGGGTGCCTACGAGCAGTACTTC.

DNA for the CDR3: TGTGCCAGCAGCTTCGCGGGCCCCCCGGCCGGGGAGCTGTTTTTT. This gives the protein CASSFAGPPAGELFF. This sequence joins TRBV7-9 and TRBJ2-2; possibly TRBD2 for D (5 bases). V was shortened by 3 bases and J by 6 bases, with 14 bases between the two germline ends. The CDR3 has 15 amino acids. Germline V gene data show CDR1 as SEHNR and CDR2 as FQNEAQ (reference sequence).

This CDR3 reads CASSPGRIHEQYF. The DNA for the CDR3 is TGTGCCAGCAGTCCGGGAAGGATCCACGAGCAGTACTTC. The chain is built from TRBV12-3 or TRBV12-4 and TRBJ2-7, with D possibly matching TRBD2 (5 bases). The CDR3 runs to 13 residues. V shed 5 bases and J shed 5 bases, with 13 bases lying between them.

V usage is TRBV2 and J usage is TRBJ1-1; no definite D call. The CDR3 has 13 amino acids. V was shortened by 7 bases and J by 1 base, with 10 bases between the two germline ends. Looked up from germline, CDR1 is SNHLY and CDR2 is FYNNEI. Written as DNA, the CDR3 is TGTGCCAGCACACCCACGAGGAACACTGAAGCTTTCTTT. As protein: CASTPTRNTEAFF.

In its sample, this clonotype was seen a few times. This chain joins TRBV7-9 and TRBJ1-4; the D gene is possibly TRBD1 (6 bases). CDR3 length equals 13 residues. V gave up 8 bases and J gave up 5 bases, with 12 bases separating them. Germline V lookup: CDR1 SEHNR, CDR2 FQNEAQ (reference sequence). CDR3 protein: CASHGQRNEKLFF. The CDR3 region has the DNA TGTGCCAGCCACGGACAGAGGAATGAAAAACTGTTTTTT.

This clonotype appeared a few times. The CDR3 DNA follows: TGCAGTGCCAAGGGACTAGCGGGGAACACCGGGGAGCTGTTTTTT. Amino acids: CSAKGLAGNTGELFF. The chain combines TRBV20-1 with TRBJ2-2, with 12 bases aligning to TRBD2. The CDR3 is 15 residues long. Trimming cost V 6 bases and J 1 base; bases outside gene matches: 3. The germline CDR1 and CDR2 sequences are DFQATT and SNEGSKA (reference sequence).

This clonotype has at least ten counts. The V and J genes are TRBV28 and TRBJ1-6; D is unclear. Germline V gives CDR1 MDHEN, CDR2 SYDVKM. This CDR3 contains 16 residues. V was trimmed by 3 bases and J by 13 bases, leaving 22 bases between them. DNA of the CDR3: TGTGCCAGCAGTTTCCCCGGTATGGGATCTGGAAGGCCCCTCCACTTT. This gives the protein CASSFPGMGSGRPLHF.

This clonotype was found a few times. V and J are TRBV6-1 and TRBJ2-5; 12 positions agree with TRBD2. Trimming took 5 bases from V and 5 from J; bases not matched to a gene: 6. The CDR3 is made up of 15 amino acids. Germline V CDR1 and CDR2: MNHNS, SASEGT. CDR3 amino acids: CASSRLAGAKETQYF. The CDR3 DNA sequence: TGTGCCAGCAGTAGACTAGCGGGGGCAAAGGAGACCCAGTACTTC.

Only a few counts were recorded for this clonotype. The rearrangement links TRBV4-1 to TRBJ2-7; 10 nucleotides match TRBD2. CDR3 length: 16 residues. Germline assignment: CDR1 MGHRA and CDR2 YSYEKL. The ends lost 4 bases at V and 2 bases at J; junction bases unmatched: 8. As DNA, the CDR3 is TGCGCCAGCAGCCTAAATCCCACTAGCGGGACCTACGAGCAGTACTTC. Amino acids: CASSLNPTSGTYEQYF.